These 22 T cell receptor beta chains came from one sample sequenced in a study of blood T cell repertoires in COVID-19. The table came from immunoSEQ multiplex PCR; TCRdb's copy has only in-frame clones and leaves some out. There are around 110,000 clones in the sample; 70% to 85% occur only once, and roughly 7% lies in the top ten. The sample taken for sequencing was peripheral blood. The receptors were sampled from a man aged 65 to 85 with active or convalescent COVID-19.

The chain uses TRBV30 and TRBJ1-5, with D possibly being TRBD1 (6 bases). Trimming left V 8 bases short and J 5 bases short, with 22 bases between. Germline V gives CDR1 GTSNPN, CDR2 SVGIG (reference sequence). The CDR3 is 15 residues long. The CDR3 sequence: CAAAEGGDLYQPQHF. CDR3 coding DNA: TGTGCCGCCGCCGAGGGGGGGGATCTTTATCAGCCCCAGCATTTT.

The chain uses TRBV20-1 and TRBJ1-4; tentatively, D is TRBD1 (6 bases). The CDR3 extends over 14 amino acids. Trimming took 3 bases from V and 7 from J, leaving 15 bases between them. Looked up from germline, CDR1 is DFQATT and CDR2 is SNEGSKA (reference sequence). As DNA, the CDR3 is TGCAGTGCTAGTAGGGGAGGGGGTTCTGAAAAACTGTTTTTT. Translation gives CSASRGGGSEKLFF.

The chain uses TRBV6-5 and TRBJ2-1, with 9 nucleotides matching TRBD2. Germline-derived CDR1 and CDR2 are MNHEY and SVGAGI. This CDR3 contains 15 residues. Trimming cost V 8 bases and J 0 bases; bases outside gene matches: 5. The CDR3 is CASWSSGNSYNEQFF. As DNA, the CDR3 is TGTGCCAGCTGGTCTAGCGGGAACTCCTACAATGAGCAGTTCTTC.

Judged by abundance, this clone is medium-sized (0.01 to 0.1%). This chain connects TRBV4-1 to TRBJ1-2; D gene unclear. V was trimmed by 0 bases and J by 4 bases, leaving 21 bases between them. The CDR3 has 18 residues. Germline CDR1 is MGHRA and CDR2 is YSYEKL. In DNA, the CDR3 is TGCGCCAGCAGCCAAGATCTCGGGGTTGGAACTCGGAGCTATGGCTACACCTTC. Its translation is CASSQDLGVGTRSYGYTF.

The chain joins TRBV3-1 (or the pseudogene TRBV3-2) to TRBJ1-1; tentatively, D is TRBD1 (6 bases). Deletions cut 3 bases from V and 6 bases from J, with 11 bases between. Per germline, CDR1 LGHDT and CDR2 YNNKEL (reference sequence). This CDR3 comprises 13 residues. The CDR3 loop reads CASSHKRTAEAFF. The CDR3 coding sequence is TGTGCCAGCAGCCATAAGAGGACAGCTGAAGCTTTCTTT.

The chain is built from TRBV2 and TRBJ2-1, with D possibly matching TRBD1 (6 bases). This CDR3 comprises 15 residues. The V end was cut by 2 bases, the J end by 9 bases, with 17 bases between. Germline lookup yields CDR1 SNHLY and CDR2 FYNNEI. CDR3 residues: CASSEWAGALSEQFF. For the CDR3, the DNA is TGTGCCAGCAGTGAATGGGCAGGGGCCTTGTCTGAGCAGTTCTTC.

This chain connects TRBV10-2 to TRBJ2-5; D is unclear. V was trimmed by 3 bases and J by 1 base, leaving 3 bases between them. The CDR3 loop spans 12 amino acids. Germline V CDR1 and CDR2: WSHSY, SAAADI. The CDR3 coding sequence is TGCGCCAGCAGTGACAGCCAAGAGACCCAGTACTTC. This translates into CASSDSQETQYF.

The genes are TRBV5-4 and TRBJ2-7; D remains unclear. Trimming took off 4 bases at V and 3 bases at J, with 17 bases between the two ends. The CDR3 is 15 residues long. Germline CDR1 reads SGHNT; CDR2 reads YYREEE (reference sequence). CDR3 sequence (DNA): TGTGCCAGCAGCACCGCCTCTAGTTCTAGCTACGAGCAGTACTTC. Its protein is CASSTASSSSYEQYF.

The chain combines TRBV7-2 with TRBJ1-6, with D possibly TRBD1 on 6 matching bases. The CDR3 loop spans 16 amino acids. Germline V CDR1 and CDR2: SGHTA, FQGNSA. Trimming stripped 5 bases from V and 4 bases from J, with 15 bases between. CDR3 in amino acids: CASSRSGQIYNSPLHF. The CDR3 nucleotides are TGTGCCAGCAGCCGTTCCGGACAGATATATAATTCACCCCTCCACTTT.

Written as DNA, the CDR3 is TGTGCCAGCAGCTTTGACAGGAACACTGAAGCTTTCTTT. This gives the protein CASSFDRNTEAFF. The gene calls are TRBV5-6 and TRBJ1-1; D may be TRBD1 (5 bases). Germline CDR1 and CDR2: SGHDT and YYEEEE. The CDR3 is 13 residues long. Trimming removed 2 bases from V and 1 base from J, with 6 bases in between.

V usage is TRBV4-3 and J usage is TRBJ2-3; 7 nucleotides match TRBD2. Germline values: CDR1 LGHNA, CDR2 YSLEER. The CDR3 consists of 16 residues. With V trimmed by 0 bases and J by 3 bases, 6 bases remained unmatched. CDR3 region: CASSQDGASGTDTQYF. The DNA of the CDR3 is TGCGCCAGCAGCCAAGATGGCGCTAGCGGAACAGATACGCAGTATTTT.

The chain combines TRBV2 with TRBJ2-7, with TRBD1 matching over 7 bases. V shed 6 bases, J shed 6 bases, and the junction held 17 bases outside the gene matches. Germline values: CDR1 SNHLY, CDR2 FYNNEI. The CDR3 totals 16 residues. Here the CDR3 DNA reads TGTGCCAGCAGCACACCACAAACAGGGGTCTATTCCGAGCAGTACTTC. It codes for CASSTPQTGVYSEQYF.

The chain uses TRBV19 and TRBJ1-4; TRBD1 is a possible D gene (6 bases). V lost 8 bases and J 3 bases, leaving 16 bases between the germline ends. The V gene's germline CDR1 is LNHDA and CDR2 SQIVND (reference sequence). The CDR3 has 15 residues. For the CDR3, the DNA is TGTGCCAGTTATAGGGGGGGGCGAGCTAATGAAAAACTGTTTTTT. Its protein is CASYRGGRANEKLFF. The variable domain in full, completed from reference TRBV19 and TRBJ1-4, reads DGGITQSPKYLFRKEGQNVTLSCEQNLNHDAMYWYRQDPGQGLRLIYYSQIVNDFQKGDIAEGYSVSREKKESFPLTVTSAQKNPTAFYLCASYRGGRANEKLFFGSGTQLSVL.

The chain employs TRBV11-3 and TRBJ2-3; 7 bases line up with TRBD1. The germline V gene has CDR1 SGHNT and CDR2 YENEEA. The CDR3 is made up of 15 amino acids. J gave up 0 bases and V 5 bases, and 5 bases lay outside the gene matches. In nucleotides, the CDR3 is TGTGCCAGCAGCACCGGGACAGCTAGCACAGATACGCAGTATTTT. Encoded protein: CASSTGTASTDTQYF.

The rearrangement joins TRBV5-5 to TRBJ2-2, with D maybe TRBD1 (6 bases). The CDR3 consists of 15 residues. Germline V gene sequence: CDR1 SGHKS, CDR2 YYEKEE (reference sequence). The V and J ends lost 0 bases and 6 bases respectively, with 12 bases between them. CDR3 region: CASSLGQAAAGELFF. DNA of the CDR3: TGTGCCAGCAGCTTGGGACAGGCGGCCGCCGGGGAGCTGTTTTTT.

V gene TRBV24-1 combines with J gene TRBJ2-7; 8 bases line up with TRBD1. J gave up 3 bases and V 3 bases, and 3 bases lay outside the gene matches. The CDR3 consists of 14 residues. Germline V lookup: CDR1 KGHDR, CDR2 SFDVKD. CDR3 coding DNA: TGTGCCACCAGTGATCGGACAGGGAGCTACGAGCAGTACTTC. Its translation: CATSDRTGSYEQYF.

The V and J genes are TRBV5-1 and TRBJ2-7, with D possibly being TRBD1 (6 bases). Trimming removed 4 bases at V and 1 base at J, with 12 bases between. This CDR3 has 14 residues. Germline V lookup: CDR1 SGHRS, CDR2 YFSETQ. The CDR3 here is CASSTHTGSYEQYF. As DNA, the CDR3 is TGCGCCAGCAGCACCCACACAGGGTCCTACGAGCAGTACTTC.

The rearrangement uses TRBV28 and TRBJ2-7; a possible D gene is TRBD1 (5 bases). Germline V gene sequence: CDR1 MDHEN, CDR2 SYDVKM. This CDR3 contains 13 residues. V lost 5 bases and J 1 base, leaving 9 bases between the germline ends. The DNA of the CDR3 is TGTGCCAGCAGTGGGGCGCCGTCCTACGAGCAGTACTTC. The encoded protein is CASSGAPSYEQYF. The full variable domain, in which reference TRBV28 and TRBJ2-7 provide the parts outside the CDR3, is DVKVTQSSRYLVKRTGEKVFLECVQDMDHENMFWYRQDPGLGLRLIYFSYDVKMKEKGDIPEGYSVSREKKERFSLILESASTNQTSMYLCASSGAPSYEQYFGPGTRLTVT.

V is TRBV7-6 and J is TRBJ1-1, with a possible D match to TRBD1 (5 bases). Trimming stripped 5 bases from V and 1 base from J, with 17 bases between. CDR3 length equals 16 residues. Germline values: CDR1 SGHVS, CDR2 FNYEAQ. This CDR3 is CASSPGSWGENTEAFF. CDR3 coding DNA: TGTGCCAGCAGCCCAGGGTCTTGGGGGGAGAACACTGAAGCTTTCTTT.

The chain joins TRBV5-1 to TRBJ1-6; 8 positions match TRBD1. Germline CDR1 and CDR2: SGHRS and YFSETQ. V lost 0 bases, J lost 9 bases, and 5 bases stayed unmatched. CDR3 length: 15 residues. The CDR3 region is CASSLAVRGLSPLHF. In DNA, the CDR3 is TGCGCCAGCAGCTTGGCCGTCAGGGGGCTTTCACCCCTCCACTTT.

The rearrangement links TRBV25-1 to TRBJ1-2; D perhaps matches TRBD1 (5 bases). The CDR3 runs 14 residues. The germline V gene has CDR1 MGHDK and CDR2 SYGVNS. Trimming removed 1 base at V and 5 bases at J, with 11 bases between. The CDR3 sequence is CASSELDNEYGYTF. CDR3 coding DNA: TGTGCCAGCAGTGAATTGGACAATGAATATGGCTACACCTTC.

The J gene is TRBJ2-1, the V gene TRBV11-2; 7 bases are shared with TRBD2. This CDR3 is 14 amino acids long. Germline-derived CDR1 and CDR2 are SGHAT and FQNNGV. V lost 2 bases and J lost 6; bases outside the gene matches: 4. This CDR3 reads CASSLRWGGNEQFF. CDR3 in DNA: TGTGCCAGCAGCTTAAGATGGGGGGGCAATGAGCAGTTCTTC. The whole variable domain, remainder taken from reference TRBV11-2 and TRBJ2-1, is EAGVAQSPRYKIIEKRQSVAFWCNPISGHATLYWYQQILGQGPKLLIQFQNNGVVDDSQLPKDRFSAERLKGVDSTLKIQPAKLEDSAVYLCASSLRWGGNEQFFGPGTRLTVL.